The 5 T cell receptor beta chains given below trace back to one sample, sequenced in a study of blood T cell repertoires in COVID-19. The protocol was immunoSEQ multiplex PCR, while the TCRdb copy is restricted to in-frame clones and leaves out a portion. Here the sample spans under 300,000 clones, over 65% being singletons. Sequencing was performed on peripheral blood. The receptors derive from a woman of 80 years or more with acute or convalescent COVID-19.

J is TRBJ2-2 and V is TRBV3-1 (or the pseudogene TRBV3-2), with 12 bases fitting TRBD1. CDR1 is LGHDT and CDR2 is YNNKEL in the germline V gene (reference sequence). The CDR3 totals 16 residues. V lost 9 bases, J lost 7 bases, and 12 bases stayed unmatched. The CDR3 here is CASRIGTGGGGGELFF. CDR3 nucleotide sequence: TGTGCCAGTCGAATTGGGACAGGGGGCGGTGGCGGGGAGCTGTTTTTT.

This chain uses TRBV7-9 with TRBJ1-5; 8 bases map to TRBD1. This CDR3 has 15 residues. Germline V CDR1 and CDR2: SEHNR, FQNEAQ (reference sequence). The ends lost 5 bases at V and 1 base at J; junction bases unmatched: 4. The DNA of the CDR3 is TGTGCCAGCAGCCCCCAGGGGGCGAGCAATCAGCCCCAGCATTTT. Its protein is CASSPQGASNQPQHF.

Only a few counts were recorded for this clone. V and J are TRBV7-3 and TRBJ1-6; D is unclear. This CDR3 has 13 amino acids. With 4 bases removed from V and 8 bases from J, the gap between germline ends came to 9 bases. Germline values: CDR1 SGHTA, CDR2 FQGTGA. CDR3: CASSSKADSPLHF. As DNA, the CDR3 is TGTGCCAGCAGCTCGAAGGCGGATTCACCCCTCCACTTT.

This clone was detected only once. The CDR3 loop is CASSNRGLFYSSSGNTIYF. The CDR3 bases are TGCGCCAGCAGCAACAGGGGATTATTTTATTCGAGCTCTGGAAACACCATATATTTT. The chain recombines TRBV4-1 with TRBJ1-3; TRBD1 matches at 7 bases. J lost 0 bases, V lost 5 bases, and 16 bases had no gene match. CDR3 size: 19 residues. Germline-derived CDR1 and CDR2 are MGHRA and YSYEKL.

The CDR3 coding sequence is TGTGCCAGCAGTCAAATGAGACAGGGGGCGTACGAGCAGTACTTC. As protein: CASSQMRQGAYEQYF. The J gene is TRBJ2-7, the V gene TRBV6-5; 10 nucleotides match TRBD1. V lost 5 bases and J lost 4; bases outside the gene matches: 8. The CDR3 totals 15 residues. Germline loops: CDR1 MNHEY, CDR2 SVGAGI.